These 30 T cell receptor beta chains were all obtained from the same sample, sequenced in a study of molecular identifiers for immune sequencing clone quantification. TCRdb ran MiXCR on the PCR reads and lists one entry per CDR3 protein. The profile shows under 650,000 distinct CDR3 sequences, 20% of them singletons. Sequencing input: naive CD8+ T cells from blood, with Jurkat cell RNA spiked in. Subset specified: FACS-sorted CD8+CD4-CCR7+CD45RA+ naive T cells. Receptor source: a human donor in good health. Some libraries in this study had Jurkat cell RNA spiked in.

This clonotype was seen more than once but under ten times. The chain combines TRBV4-3 with TRBJ2-1, with 8 bases lining up with TRBD2. Germline CDR1 reads LGHNA; CDR2 reads YSLEER. This CDR3 is built from 16 residues. The J segment lost 4 bases and the V segment lost 0 bases, leaving 5 bases of the junction unmatched. The CDR3 nucleotides are TGCGCCAGCAGCCAAGATCGGGCTAGCGGGTACAATGAGCAGTTCTTC. Translating it yields CASSQDRASGYNEQFF.

This clonotype has ten or more counts. The chain uses TRBV29-1 and TRBJ2-7, with TRBD1 as a possible D gene (6 bases). V gave up 3 bases and J gave up 5 bases, with 14 bases separating them. The CDR3 sequence is 13 residues long. Germline values: CDR1 SQVTM, CDR2 ANQGSEA. CDR3 sequence: CSVDGQGSDEQYF. The CDR3 nucleotides are TGCAGCGTTGATGGGCAGGGGTCTGACGAGCAGTACTTC.

The V gene is TRBV9, the J gene TRBJ2-7; D tentatively fits TRBD1 or TRBD2 (6 bases each). The CDR3 runs to 15 residues. The germline V gene encodes CDR1 SGDLS and CDR2 YYNGEE. Deletions cut 0 bases from V and 3 bases from J, with 13 bases between. CDR3 sequence: CASSVGGGPGYEQYF. The CDR3 DNA is TGTGCCAGCAGCGTAGGTGGGGGGCCGGGCTACGAGCAGTACTTC.

Concerning this clonotype: A single base separates this from a much larger clone, so it may be a read error. The rearrangement links TRBV7-8 to TRBJ2-7, with 10 bases matching TRBD2. The CDR3 extends over 17 amino acids. The germline CDR1 and CDR2 sequences are SGHVS and FQNEAQ. CDR3 DNA sequence: TGTGCCAGCAGCCTAGCTCCTCCTAGCGGGGGATCCTACGAGCGGTACTTC. Translated: CASSLAPPSGGSYERYF.

Details on this clonotype: This may arise from a read error, as a much more abundant clone is one base away. The chain combines TRBV27 with TRBJ2-7; D gene ambiguous. Germline CDR1 is MNHEY and CDR2 is SMNVEV (reference sequence). There are 14 residues in the CDR3. CDR3 DNA sequence: TGTGCCAGCAGTTGGAGTAGCCGAGGTTACGAGCGGTACTTC. Translation: CASSWSSRGYERYF.

In this sample, this clonotype turned up many times. The V call is TRBV25-1, the J call TRBJ1-1, with TRBD1 matching 9 bases. J gave up 0 bases and V 3 bases, and 2 bases lay outside the gene matches. This CDR3 has 15 amino acids. CDR1 and CDR2 (germline): MGHDK, SYGVNS. CDR3 in DNA: TGTGCCAGCAGTGACAGGACAGGGGTGAACACTGAAGCTTTCTTT. Translation: CASSDRTGVNTEAFF.

This clonotype was seen more than once but under ten times. The genes are TRBV7-9 and TRBJ2-5; the match to TRBD1 covers 7 bases. The J segment lost 2 bases and the V segment lost 5 bases, leaving 8 bases of the junction unmatched. The V gene's germline CDR1 is SEHNR and CDR2 FQNEAQ (reference sequence). The CDR3 loop spans 15 amino acids. This chain's CDR3 is CASSSRDSSQETQYF. The CDR3 nucleotides are TGTGCCAGCAGCAGCCGGGACAGTTCACAAGAGACCCAGTACTTC.

This clonotype was seen at least ten times. The rearrangement joins TRBV13 to TRBJ1-1, with unresolved D. Germline V gives CDR1 PRHDT, CDR2 FYEKMQ (reference sequence). The CDR3 loop spans 13 amino acids. The V end lost 6 bases, the J end lost 0 bases, and 8 bases lay between the germline ends. CDR3 residues: CASSNGLNTEAFF. The CDR3 coding sequence is TGTGCCAGCAGTAACGGCCTGAACACTGAAGCTTTCTTT.

This chain links TRBV3-1 with TRBJ1-1, with 7 bases lining up with TRBD1. The CDR3 runs to 16 residues. Germline values: CDR1 LGHDT, CDR2 YNNKEL (reference sequence). V shed 1 base and J 2 bases; nucleotides not matched to a gene: 7. The CDR3 nucleotides read TGTGCCAGCAGCCAAGCGATGACAGGGCAAAACACTGAAGCTTTCTTT. It codes for CASSQAMTGQNTEAFF.

This rearrangement joins TRBV4-1 to TRBJ2-7; D could derive from TRBD1 or TRBD2 (5 bases each). The CDR3 contains 16 residues. Germline values: CDR1 MGHRA, CDR2 YSYEKL. Deletions cut 1 base from V and 1 base from J, with 14 bases between. Written as DNA, the CDR3 is TGCGCCAGCAGCCAAGGTCAGGGAGTAGGGTCCTACGAGCAGTACTTC. Encoded protein: CASSQGQGVGSYEQYF.

This clonotype was observed many times. This rearrangement joins TRBV7-9 to TRBJ2-7, with D maybe TRBD2 (5 bases). The CDR3 has 12 amino acids. Germline V gene lookup returns CDR1 SEHNR and CDR2 FQNEAQ (reference sequence). As DNA, the CDR3 is TGTGTTACAGCGGAGAGCTCCTACGAGCAGTACTTC. Translated, it gives CVTAESSYEQYF.

In its sample, this clonotype was seen a few times. The chain has TRBV2 and TRBJ2-5; D is perhaps TRBD2 (6 bases). Germline V gives CDR1 SNHLY, CDR2 FYNNEI. V dropped 2 bases and J dropped 1 base, with 17 bases sitting between them. The CDR3 is 17 amino acids. The CDR3 region is CASSEIGAGSPQETQYF. For the CDR3, the DNA is TGTGCCAGCAGTGAAATCGGGGCGGGGAGTCCCCAAGAGACCCAGTACTTC. The full variable domain, completed using reference TRBV2 and TRBJ2-5, is EPEVTQTPSHQVTQMGQEVILRCVPISNHLYFYWYRQILGQKVEFLVSFYNNEISEKSEIFDDQFSVERPDGSNFTLKIRSTKLEDSAMYFCASSEIGAGSPQETQYFGPGTRLLVL.

This clonotype was observed at least ten times. V is TRBV4-3 and J is TRBJ1-3; 7 bases fit TRBD1. Germline-derived CDR1 and CDR2 are LGHNA and YSLEER. V trimming: 0 bases; J trimming: 2 bases; junction bases outside the gene matches: 4. This CDR3 is built from 16 residues. DNA of the CDR3: TGCGCCAGCAGCCAAGACAGGGGGGGACCTGGAAACACCATATATTTT. Protein sequence: CASSQDRGGPGNTIYF.

This clonotype was recorded many times. The rearrangement uses TRBV4-2 and TRBJ2-1; D assignment may be TRBD1 or TRBD2 (5 bases each). Trimming removed 0 bases at V and 7 bases at J, with 10 bases between. The CDR3 runs 14 residues. CDR1 and CDR2 (germline): LGHNA, YNFKEQ. CDR3 residues: CASSQDRWGNEQFF. The CDR3 region has the DNA TGTGCCAGCAGCCAAGATCGATGGGGGAATGAGCAGTTCTTC.

This clonotype has ten or more counts. The chain employs TRBV12-5 and TRBJ2-1; D not certain. This CDR3 spans 13 amino acids. CDR1 and CDR2 (germline): LGHNT, FRNRAP. With 6 bases removed from V and 4 bases from J, the gap between germline ends came to 10 bases. CDR3 region: CASGPENYNEQFF. Here the CDR3 DNA reads TGTGCTAGTGGCCCCGAAAATTACAATGAGCAGTTCTTC.

This clonotype showed up many times. The genes are TRBV12-3 or TRBV12-4 and TRBJ2-1; possible D gene TRBD2, 6 bases. There are 16 residues in the CDR3. Trimming shortened V by 6 bases and J by 7 bases, and 22 bases separated the two germline ends. The CDR3 spells CASSSEAGHWGNEQFF. CDR3 in DNA: TGTGCCAGCAGCTCTGAAGCGGGTCACTGGGGGAATGAGCAGTTCTTC.

This clonotype was detected many times. The chain couples TRBV5-5 to TRBJ2-7; TRBD1 or TRBD2 may be the D gene (5 bases each). CDR1 SGHKS and CDR2 YYEKEE come from the germline V gene (reference sequence). This CDR3 comprises 16 residues. The germline V and J ends were trimmed by 4 bases and 4 bases, with 21 bases remaining between them. CDR3 in DNA: TGTGCCAGCAGCCCTACGACCCAGGGAGCCAATTACGAGCAGTACTTC. As protein: CASSPTTQGANYEQYF.

This clonotype was counted at least ten times. The CDR3 DNA reads as TGTGCCAGCAGTGAAAGGGGGTTGACAGATACGCAGTATTTT. Translation gives CASSERGLTDTQYF. The V gene is TRBV25-1, the J gene TRBJ2-3; tentative D call: TRBD1 (6 bases). V shed 2 bases and J shed 3 bases, with 9 bases lying between them. Germline lookup yields CDR1 MGHDK and CDR2 SYGVNS. The CDR3 sequence is 14 residues long.

This clonotype was recorded at least ten times. The chain carries TRBV19 and TRBJ1-5; possibly TRBD1 for D (6 bases). The germline V gene has CDR1 LNHDA and CDR2 SQIVND (reference sequence). V lost 3 bases, J lost 0 bases, and 9 bases lay in between. The CDR3 has 15 amino acids. CDR3 coding DNA: TGTGCCAGTAGTATGTGGGGGGCTAGCAATCAGCCCCAGCATTTT. It specifies CASSMWGASNQPQHF.

This clonotype was seen repeatedly, ten times or more. This rearrangement joins TRBV4-1 to TRBJ1-3; D might be TRBD1 (6 bases). CDR3 length equals 15 residues. Trimming pared 4 bases from V and 2 bases from J, leaving 12 bases between. Germline loops: CDR1 MGHRA, CDR2 YSYEKL. Written as DNA, the CDR3 is TGCGCCAGCAGCCCCAGAGGGGGGGCTGGAAACACCATATATTTT. Translated, it gives CASSPRGGAGNTIYF.

There are many counts of this clonotype. The chain has TRBV13 and TRBJ1-1; D is undetermined. Germline values: CDR1 PRHDT, CDR2 FYEKMQ (reference sequence). V was shortened by 6 bases and J by 4 bases, with 9 bases between the two germline ends. CDR3 length: 12 amino acids. The CDR3 reads CASREGGTEAFF. Here the CDR3 DNA reads TGTGCCAGCAGGGAAGGAGGCACTGAAGCTTTCTTT.

This clonotype was counted many times. This chain uses TRBV6-5 with TRBJ2-2; D assignment may be TRBD1 or TRBD2 (5 bases each). The germline gives CDR1 MNHEY, CDR2 SVGAGI. This CDR3 comprises 16 residues. Trimming left V 1 base short and J 1 base short, with 10 bases between. The CDR3 loop reads CASSYFWGMNTGELFF. CDR3 in DNA: TGTGCCAGCAGTTACTTTTGGGGGATGAACACCGGGGAGCTGTTTTTT.

This sequence joins TRBV5-4 and TRBJ2-1, with D perhaps TRBD1 (5 bases). V dropped 4 bases and J dropped 6 bases, with 17 bases sitting between them. From germline, CDR1 is SGHNT and CDR2 YYREEE (reference sequence). This CDR3 is built from 15 residues. CDR3 coding DNA: TGTGCCAGCAGCCCTACAAGGGGCTCTTCCAATGAGCAGTTCTTC. As protein: CASSPTRGSSNEQFF.

The chain carries TRBV24-1 and TRBJ1-1; no definite D call. Germline loops: CDR1 KGHDR, CDR2 SFDVKD. V lost 7 bases, J lost 2 bases, and 10 bases lay in between. This CDR3 contains 13 residues. The CDR3 DNA sequence: TGTGCCACCAGAGACGACGGTAACACTGAAGCTTTCTTT. Translated: CATRDDGNTEAFF.

This clonotype has at least ten counts. This chain joins TRBV9 and TRBJ2-5; no clear D. There are 14 residues in the CDR3. V shed 4 bases and J shed 0 bases, with 10 bases lying between them. Germline loops: CDR1 SGDLS, CDR2 YYNGEE. CDR3 in DNA: TGTGCCAGCAGCCCTTGGATACACCAAGAGACCCAGTACTTC. Its translation is CASSPWIHQETQYF.

Only one count was recorded for this clonotype. The junction does not match germline at one end; this may be a read error. The V gene is TRBV27, the J gene TRBJ2-7, with D possibly being TRBD1 or TRBD2 (5 bases each). The germline gives CDR1 MNHEY, CDR2 SMNVEV (reference sequence). The CDR3 runs 13 residues. CDR3 protein: CAGSTGTALEQYF. The CDR3 DNA reads TGTGCCGGCAGTACCGGGACGGCCCTCGAGCAGTACTTT.

Comments on this clonotype: A much larger clone sits a single nucleotide away, making a read error possible. The chain employs TRBV11-2 and TRBJ2-1; 12 bases line up with TRBD2. The CDR3 is 16 residues long. Trimming took 5 bases from V and 7 from J; bases not matched to a gene: 9. The germline V gene encodes CDR1 SGHAT and CDR2 FQNNGV. In DNA form, the CDR3 reads TGTGCCAGCAGCATAACACTAGCGGGAGGTTGGAATGAGCAGTTCTTC. Amino acid sequence: CASSITLAGGWNEQFF.

There are many counts of this clonotype. The chain is built from TRBV7-2 and TRBJ2-3, with 12 bases fitting TRBD2. The CDR3 extends over 16 amino acids. The ends lost 5 bases at V and 3 bases at J; junction bases unmatched: 6. In germline, CDR1 is SGHTA, CDR2 FQGNSA. The CDR3 spells CASSLTSGGFTDTQYF. CDR3 sequence (DNA): TGTGCCAGCAGCCTGACTAGCGGGGGCTTTACAGATACGCAGTATTTT. Complete variable domain (other parts from reference TRBV7-2 and TRBJ2-3): GAGVSQSPSNKVTEKGKDVELRCDPISGHTALYWYRQSLGQGLEFLIYFQGNSAPDKSGLPSDRFSAERTGGSVSTLTIQRTQQEDSAVYLCASSLTSGGFTDTQYFGPGTRLTVL.

The table lists this clonotype with a few counts. In DNA, the CDR3 is TGTGCCAGCAGCCACCGGGACAGGGCGTCCACCGGGGAGCTGTTTTTT. This sequence encodes CASSHRDRASTGELFF. The chain couples TRBV5-3 to TRBJ2-2; 9 bases map to TRBD1. Being an ORF, TRBV5-3 has a function that is uncertain. V was pared by 8 bases and J by 4 bases, with 12 bases of the junction left unmatched. CDR3 length: 16 residues.

The chain has TRBV19 and TRBJ2-2; D gene ambiguous. This CDR3 region has 14 residues. V gave up 11 bases and J gave up 7 bases, with 20 bases separating them. The germline V gene encodes CDR1 LNHDA and CDR2 SQIVND (reference sequence). CDR3 DNA: TGTGCCGCCCGTCCCGGGCCCCAGAACGGGGAGCTGTTTTTT. Amino acid sequence: CAARPGPQNGELFF.